Below are 25 T cell receptor beta chains sequenced from a single sample in a study of CD4 T cells in relation to SARS-CoV-2 and coronaviruses. TCRdb's table, derived via immunoSEQ multiplex PCR, lists solely in-frame clones and lacks some. Here the sample spans tens of thousands of clones, 70% to 90% being singletons. The sample comprised memory CD4+ T cells from PBMCs. The source of these receptors is an adult with COVID-19.

V is TRBV30 and J is TRBJ2-5; 11 nucleotides agree with TRBD2. The V gene's germline CDR1 is GTSNPN and CDR2 SVGIG (reference sequence). The CDR3 is 15 amino acids. The trim removed 2 bases at V and 3 bases at J, leaving 5 bases unmatched. The CDR3 spells CAWSRGTSGKETQYF. CDR3 sequence (DNA): TGTGCCTGGAGTAGGGGGACTAGCGGAAAAGAGACCCAGTACTTC.

The rearrangement links TRBV5-4 to TRBJ2-3; weak D call: TRBD2 (6 bases). The germline V gene has CDR1 SGHNT and CDR2 YYREEE (reference sequence). This CDR3 comprises 19 residues. V lost 4 bases, J lost 6 bases, and 30 bases lay in between. The CDR3 DNA sequence: TGTGCCAGCAGCCACACCTTGATGCCGGGAGTCGGTGGGTGGGATACGCAGTATTTT. The encoded protein is CASSHTLMPGVGGWDTQYF.

The genes are TRBV6-5 and TRBJ2-6, with D hard to call. Germline V gives CDR1 MNHEY, CDR2 SVGAGI. V lost 7 bases and J 3 bases, leaving 7 bases between the germline ends. The CDR3 runs to 13 residues. The DNA of the CDR3 is TGTGCCAGCACTTCCTTTGGGGCCAACGTCCTGACTTTC. Residues: CASTSFGANVLTF.

The chain joins TRBV28 to TRBJ1-4, with D possibly matching TRBD1 (6 bases). This CDR3 contains 16 residues. V lost 6 bases and J 5 bases, leaving 19 bases between the germline ends. From germline, CDR1 is MDHEN and CDR2 SYDVKM. The CDR3 loop is CASRIFRGRGNEKLFF. CDR3 nucleotide sequence: TGTGCCAGCAGAATATTCAGGGGTCGGGGAAATGAAAAACTGTTTTTT.

A note on this clone: Other DNA sequences in this specimen translate into the identical CDR3. The chain has TRBV7-2 and TRBJ2-7, with 8 bases fitting TRBD2. Germline V lookup: CDR1 SGHTA, CDR2 FQGNSA. The CDR3 has 14 residues. With 2 bases clipped from V and 4 bases from J, the junction kept 4 bases outside the gene matches. For the CDR3, the DNA is TGTGCCAGCAGCTTAAGGCTAGCGGGTTACGAGCAGTACTTC. Translated, it gives CASSLRLAGYEQYF.

The chain carries TRBV19 and TRBJ2-3; 8 bases fit TRBD2. CDR3 length equals 14 residues. The germline CDR1 and CDR2 sequences are LNHDA and SQIVND (reference sequence). The junction had 8 bases not matched to a gene; V was cut back by 6 bases and J by 6 bases. CDR3 in DNA: TGTGCCAGTAGCCTGGGACTAGTCGGGGATACGCAGTATTTT. It encodes CASSLGLVGDTQYF.

V gene TRBV6-2 or TRBV6-3 combines with J gene TRBJ2-1; 12 bases are shared with TRBD2. The CDR3 length is 16 residues. J lost 8 bases, V lost 6 bases, and 11 bases had no gene match. Germline CDR1 is MNHEY and CDR2 is SVGEGT. In DNA, the CDR3 is TGTGCCAGCAGCCTTACCACTAGCGGGAGGAGGGATGAGCAGTTCTTC. This translates into CASSLTTSGRRDEQFF.

This clone is a singleton in its sample. The V call is TRBV7-3, the J call TRBJ2-2; D gene unclear. CDR3 length: 16 amino acids. The germline CDR1 and CDR2 sequences are SGHTA and FQGTGA. V was shortened by 4 bases and J by 0 bases, with 12 bases between the two germline ends. The CDR3 DNA reads TGTGCCAGCAGCTCCCCGGACGGCGCGAACACCGGGGAGCTGTTTTTT. Protein sequence: CASSSPDGANTGELFF.

The rearrangement links TRBV4-1 to TRBJ2-2; the D gene could be TRBD1 or TRBD2 (5 bases each). The germline V and J ends were trimmed by 4 bases and 9 bases, with 21 bases remaining between them. The CDR3 is 16 residues long. CDR1 MGHRA and CDR2 YSYEKL come from the germline V gene. The CDR3 loop is CASSLGTGTAVWELFF. CDR3 bases: TGCGCCAGCAGCCTCGGCACCGGGACGGCGGTTTGGGAGCTGTTTTTT.

The J gene is TRBJ2-7, the V gene TRBV10-3; TRBD1 aligns across 7 bases. The CDR3 loop spans 14 amino acids. Trimming took 5 bases from V and 4 from J; bases not matched to a gene: 8. Per germline, CDR1 ENHRY and CDR2 SYGVKD. The CDR3 reads CAISQRTGKYEQYF. CDR3 nucleotide sequence: TGTGCCATCAGTCAACGGACAGGAAAGTACGAGCAGTACTTC.

This chain uses TRBV29-1 with TRBJ2-5; a weak D match, TRBD2 (6 bases). The CDR3 has 13 residues. V lost 8 bases and J 5 bases, leaving 18 bases between the germline ends. Germline V gene sequence: CDR1 SQVTM, CDR2 ANQGSEA. This CDR3 reads CSLQTGTSETQYF. The DNA of the CDR3 is TGCAGCCTCCAAACGGGTACTAGCGAGACCCAGTACTTC.

The V call is TRBV10-3, the J call TRBJ2-7; D ambiguous. The germline V and J ends were trimmed by 2 bases and 1 base, with 12 bases remaining between them. The CDR3 totals 15 residues. The V gene's germline CDR1 is ENHRY and CDR2 SYGVKD. CDR3 sequence (DNA): TGTGCCATCAGTGAGGATTTAGGCTCATCCTACGAGCAGTACTTC. It is translated as CAISEDLGSSYEQYF.

The V gene is TRBV13, the J gene TRBJ2-2, with D possibly matching TRBD2 (6 bases). V was cut by 5 bases and J by 7 bases, with 14 bases left in between. This CDR3 contains 14 residues. From germline, CDR1 is PRHDT and CDR2 FYEKMQ (reference sequence). The CDR3 bases are TGTGCCAGCAGCCCACGACTAGAGGGCGGGGAGCTGTTTTTT. Translated, it gives CASSPRLEGGELFF.

The rearrangement uses TRBV5-4 and TRBJ1-5, with 12 bases aligning to TRBD1. V was clipped by 0 bases and J by 0 bases; unmatched bases: 7. Germline CDR1 is SGHNT and CDR2 is YYREEE (reference sequence). This CDR3 has 19 residues. CDR3 protein: CASSLVGDRGLDSNQPQHF. In DNA, the CDR3 is TGTGCCAGCAGCTTGGTTGGGGACAGGGGGCTCGATAGCAATCAGCCCCAGCATTTT.

This clone was recorded once. CDR3 region: CASSHRQASYEQYF. CDR3 sequence (DNA): TGTGCCAGCAGCCACCGTCAGGCGTCCTACGAGCAGTACTTC. This chain uses TRBV3-1 (or the pseudogene TRBV3-2) with TRBJ2-7; unclear D gene. The CDR3 totals 14 residues. CDR1 is LGHDT, CDR2 YNNKEL, per germline (reference sequence). Trimming pared 3 bases from V and 1 base from J, leaving 10 bases between.

The chain has TRBV6-2 or TRBV6-3 and TRBJ2-7; 9 bases are shared with TRBD2. Trimming cost V 4 bases and J 1 base; bases outside gene matches: 5. The V gene's germline CDR1 is MNHEY and CDR2 SVGEGT. This CDR3 region has 15 residues. The CDR3, as DNA: TGTGCCAGCAGTTCGCCTAGCGGGACTTCCTACGAGCAGTACTTC. Translated: CASSSPSGTSYEQYF.

V gene TRBV6-5 combines with J gene TRBJ1-5, with D perhaps TRBD1 (5 bases). V lost 6 bases, J lost 4 bases, and 10 bases lay in between. This CDR3 region has 13 residues. From germline, CDR1 is MNHEY and CDR2 SVGAGI. The CDR3 region has the DNA TGTGCCAGCAGCCGGGGGGAGAATCAGCCCCAGCATTTT. Protein: CASSRGENQPQHF.

V and J are TRBV27 and TRBJ2-7, with 9 nucleotides matching TRBD1. Germline assignment: CDR1 MNHEY and CDR2 SMNVEV (reference sequence). Germline trimming cut 6 bases from V and 3 bases from J; bases unmatched to any gene: 6. The CDR3 spans 14 residues. The chain's CDR3 is CASSRTGDIYEQYF. The CDR3 DNA follows: TGTGCCAGCAGCCGGACAGGGGACATCTACGAGCAGTACTTC.

CDR3 in DNA: TGTGCCAGCAGTTTGACGGCAGTTCGGCCCCAGCATTTT. Its protein product is CASSLTAVRPQHF. The rearrangement uses TRBV28 and TRBJ1-5, with no clear D. The CDR3 contains 13 residues. Germline V gene sequence: CDR1 MDHEN, CDR2 SYDVKM. V lost 3 bases to trimming and J lost 9 bases, with 12 bases between them.

The chain has TRBV5-1 and TRBJ2-7, with TRBD2 matching 12 bases. Germline V gene lookup returns CDR1 SGHRS and CDR2 YFSETQ. The CDR3 length is 15 residues. V lost 4 bases, J lost 2 bases, and 4 bases stayed unmatched. This CDR3 reads CASSPTSGSTYEQYF. CDR3 nucleotides: TGCGCCAGCAGCCCGACTAGCGGGAGTACCTACGAGCAGTACTTC. The full variable domain, its missing parts supplied by reference TRBV5-1 and TRBJ2-7, is KAGVTQTPRYLIKTRGQQVTLSCSPISGHRSVSWYQQTPGQGLQFLFEYFSETQRNKGNFPGRFSGRQFSNSRSEMNVSTLELGDSALYLCASSPTSGSTYEQYFGPGTRLTVT.

The chain carries TRBV7-9 and TRBJ1-4, with 8 bases identical to TRBD1. Germline CDR1 reads SEHNR; CDR2 reads FQNEAQ (reference sequence). J lost 7 bases, V lost 3 bases, and 1 base had no gene match. The CDR3 extends over 13 amino acids. CDR3 sequence reads: CASSFGQGEKLFF. The CDR3 DNA reads as TGTGCCAGCAGCTTTGGACAGGGTGAAAAACTGTTTTTT.

The J gene is TRBJ1-6, the V gene TRBV5-4; D is unclear. Trimming pared 5 bases from V and 14 bases from J, leaving 14 bases between. The CDR3 length is 12 residues. Germline-derived CDR1 and CDR2 are SGHNT and YYREEE (reference sequence). CDR3 sequence reads: CASSLDGQSLHF. CDR3 DNA sequence: TGTGCCAGCAGTCTGGACGGCCAGTCCCTCCACTTT. The whole variable domain, remainder taken from reference TRBV5-4 and TRBJ1-6, is ETGVTQSPTHLIKTRGQQVTLRCSSQSGHNTVSWYQQALGQGPQFIFQYYREEENGRGNFPPRFSGLQFPNYSSELNVNALELDDSALYLCASSLDGQSLHFGNGTRLTVT.

On this clone: At one boundary the junction diverges from the germline segment, which might be a read error. The chain links TRBV6-2 or TRBV6-3 to TRBJ2-7; D might be TRBD1 or TRBD2, each matching 5 bases. The germline V gene has CDR1 MNHEY and CDR2 SVGEGT. The CDR3 spans 14 residues. For the CDR3, the DNA is TGTGCCAGCAGTAACTCCGGGACCTCCTACGAGCAGTACTTC. Translation: CASSNSGTSYEQYF.

The chain carries TRBV14 and TRBJ2-2; TRBD2 might be the D (6 bases). CDR3 size: 14 residues. Germline assignment: CDR1 SGHDN and CDR2 FVKESK. V lost 4 bases and J 6 bases, leaving 12 bases between the germline ends. The CDR3: CASSRRLASGELFF. CDR3 DNA sequence: TGTGCCAGCAGCCGTCGCCTAGCGTCCGGGGAGCTGTTTTTT.

The J gene is TRBJ1-4, the V gene TRBV7-9; the D is unclear. The CDR3 length is 12 residues. The germline CDR1 and CDR2 sequences are SEHNR and FQNEAQ (reference sequence). Between the trimmed V and J ends, which lost 0 bases and 7 bases, there was a span of 3 bases. The CDR3 region has the DNA TGTGCCAGCAGCTTAGCGCCTGAAAAACTGTTTTTT. This gives the protein CASSLAPEKLFF.